The T cell receptor (beta chain) described here comes from a study of beta chain features in type 1 diabetes. This clone was picked up a small number of times. The target antigen is unknown. Trimming left V 0 bases short and J 5 bases short, with 8 bases between. The germline gives CDR1 SQVTM, CDR2 ANQGSEA. The CDR3 contains 13 residues. Since all of the isolated RNA was reverse transcribed, expressed TCRB transcripts were what got sequenced. The assay was immunoSEQ multiplex PCR, and TCRdb's table has in-frame clones only and misses some. The table shows around 150,000 clones, with 8.5% to 10% occurring only once. Study outcomes and limitations: The study found moderately but significantly shorter TCRB CDR3s in all four CD4+ subsets of Type 1 diabetes patients.

The receptor comes from a young woman with type 1 diabetes. The V and J genes are TRBV29-1 and TRBJ1-5; D might be TRBD1 (6 bases). The sample was central memory CD4+ T cells from blood. CDR3 region: CSVEEAGDQPQHF. The CDR3 DNA is TGCAGCGTTGAAGAGGCAGGGGATCAGCCCCAGCATTTT.